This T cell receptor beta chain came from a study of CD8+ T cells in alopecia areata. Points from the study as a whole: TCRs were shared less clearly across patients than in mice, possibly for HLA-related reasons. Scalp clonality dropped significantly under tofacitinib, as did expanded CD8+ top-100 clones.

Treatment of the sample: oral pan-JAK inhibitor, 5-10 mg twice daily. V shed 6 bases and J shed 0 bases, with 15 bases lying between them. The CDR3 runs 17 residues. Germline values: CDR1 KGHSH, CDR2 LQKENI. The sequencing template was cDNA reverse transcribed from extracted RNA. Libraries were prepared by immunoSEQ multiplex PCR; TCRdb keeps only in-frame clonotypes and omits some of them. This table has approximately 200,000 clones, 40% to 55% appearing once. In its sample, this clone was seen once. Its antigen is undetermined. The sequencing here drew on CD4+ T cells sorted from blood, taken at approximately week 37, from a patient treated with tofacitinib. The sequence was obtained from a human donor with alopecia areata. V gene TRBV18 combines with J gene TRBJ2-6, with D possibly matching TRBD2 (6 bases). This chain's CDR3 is CASSKDGSPSGANVLTF. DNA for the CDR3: TGTGCCAGCTCTAAGGACGGGAGCCCCTCTGGGGCCAACGTCCTGACTTTC. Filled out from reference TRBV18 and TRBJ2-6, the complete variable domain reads NAGVMQNPRHLVRRRGQEARLRCSPMKGHSHVYWYRQLPEEGLKFMVYLQKENIIDESGMPKERFSAEFPKEGPSILRIQQVVRGDSAAYFCASSKDGSPSGANVLTFGAGSRLTVL.